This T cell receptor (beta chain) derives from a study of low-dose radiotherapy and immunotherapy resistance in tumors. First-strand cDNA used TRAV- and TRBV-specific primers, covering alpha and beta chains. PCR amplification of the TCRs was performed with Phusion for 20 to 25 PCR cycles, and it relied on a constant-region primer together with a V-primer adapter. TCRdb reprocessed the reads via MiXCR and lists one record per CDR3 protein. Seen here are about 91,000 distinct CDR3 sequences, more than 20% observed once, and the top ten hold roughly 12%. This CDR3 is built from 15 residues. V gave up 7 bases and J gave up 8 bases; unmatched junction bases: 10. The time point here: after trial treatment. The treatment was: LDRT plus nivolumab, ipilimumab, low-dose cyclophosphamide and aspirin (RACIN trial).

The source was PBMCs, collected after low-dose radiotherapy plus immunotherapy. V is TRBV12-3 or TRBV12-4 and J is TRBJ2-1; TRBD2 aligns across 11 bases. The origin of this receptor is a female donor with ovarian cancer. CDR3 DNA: TGTGCCAGCACCCTTGGTAGCGGGAGGGCTGATGAGCAGTTCTTC. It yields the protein CASTLGSGRADEQFF.